This T cell receptor beta chain was sequenced for a study of shared clonotypes between healthy human individuals. Naive CD8 cells lacked CD45RO and underwent positive selection for CCR7, leaving out terminally differentiated effector memory CD45RA+ cells. V was shortened by 2 bases and J by 2 bases, with 9 bases between the two germline ends. Germline V CDR1 and CDR2: MNHEY, SVGAGI. The CDR3 runs to 14 residues. Every subset's genomic DNA went evenly onto several immunoSEQ plates. Sequencing was performed with immunoSEQ multiplex PCR; in TCRdb, only in-frame clones are kept and a portion is missing. Among around 1.9 million clones listed, roughly 95% were seen once.

The J gene is TRBJ1-2, the V gene TRBV6-5; D is uncertain. The receptor comes from a man aged 18 to 29 in good health. Some clones in this sample may be carry-over from other donors' samples. Sequenced sample: naive CD8+ T cells from PBMCs. In DNA form, the CDR3 reads TGTGCCAGCAGTTACATAGGCGGGAACTATGGCTACACCTTC. It translates to CASSYIGGNYGYTF.